This T cell receptor (beta chain) originates from a study of T cells in localized non-small cell lung cancer. J lost 1 base, V lost 5 bases, and 9 bases had no gene match. CDR3 length equals 17 residues. Germline V gene sequence: CDR1 SGHTA, CDR2 FQGNSA. Method: immunoSEQ multiplex PCR; TCRdb's copy keeps in-frame clones and lacks some. The table records under 60,000 clones, 86% of them present only once. The input for sequencing was peripheral blood, taken before any cancer treatment. This TCR came from a male donor older than 55 with stage III squamous cell lung carcinoma. The chain combines TRBV7-2 with TRBJ2-5; 11 bases match TRBD1. This CDR3 is CASSPRGTGGGQETQYF. The CDR3 DNA reads as TGTGCCAGCAGCCCTAGAGGGACAGGGGGAGGCCAAGAGACCCAGTACTTC.